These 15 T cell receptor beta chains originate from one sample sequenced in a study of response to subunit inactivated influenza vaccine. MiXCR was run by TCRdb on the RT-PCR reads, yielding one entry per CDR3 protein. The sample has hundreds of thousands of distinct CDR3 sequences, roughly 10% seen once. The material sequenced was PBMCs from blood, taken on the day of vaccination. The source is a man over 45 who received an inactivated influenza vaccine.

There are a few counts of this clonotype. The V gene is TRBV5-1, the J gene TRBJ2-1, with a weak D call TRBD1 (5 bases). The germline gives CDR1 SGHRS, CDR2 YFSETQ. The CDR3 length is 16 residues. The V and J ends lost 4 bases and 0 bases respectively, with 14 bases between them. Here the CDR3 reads CASSQQGLSSYNEQFF. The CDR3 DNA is TGCGCCAGCAGCCAGCAGGGCTTGAGCTCCTACAATGAGCAGTTCTTC.

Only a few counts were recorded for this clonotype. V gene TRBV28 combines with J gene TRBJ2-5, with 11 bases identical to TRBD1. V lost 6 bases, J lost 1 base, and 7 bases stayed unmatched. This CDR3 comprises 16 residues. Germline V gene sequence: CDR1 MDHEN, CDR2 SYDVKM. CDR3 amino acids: CASSLGQGELQETQYF. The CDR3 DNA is TGTGCCAGCAGCCTGGGACAGGGGGAGCTCCAAGAGACCCAGTACTTC.

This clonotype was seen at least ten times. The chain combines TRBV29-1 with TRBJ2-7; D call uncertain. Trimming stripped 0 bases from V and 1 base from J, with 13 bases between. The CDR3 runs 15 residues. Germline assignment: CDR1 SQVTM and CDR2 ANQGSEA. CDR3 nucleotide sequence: TGCAGCGTTGAAGACTGCGTACTGATTTCCTACGAGCAGTACTTC. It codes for CSVEDCVLISYEQYF.

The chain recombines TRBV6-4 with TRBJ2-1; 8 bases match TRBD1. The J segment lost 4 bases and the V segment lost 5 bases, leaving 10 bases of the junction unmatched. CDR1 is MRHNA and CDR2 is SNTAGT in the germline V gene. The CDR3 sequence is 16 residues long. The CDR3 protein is CASSKTIGTGYNEQFF. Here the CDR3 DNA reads TGTGCCAGCAGTAAAACGATCGGGACAGGATACAATGAGCAGTTCTTC.

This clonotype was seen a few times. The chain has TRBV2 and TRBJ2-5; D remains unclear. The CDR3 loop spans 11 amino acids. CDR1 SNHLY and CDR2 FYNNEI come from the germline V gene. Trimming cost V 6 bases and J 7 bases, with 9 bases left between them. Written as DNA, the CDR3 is TGTGCCAGCAGGGGTAGTGGGACCCAGTACTTC. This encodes CASRGSGTQYF.

The CDR3: CASSQVSGTTGELFF. For the CDR3, the DNA is TGCGCCAGCAGCCAAGTATCGGGGACCACCGGGGAGCTGTTTTTT. This rearrangement joins TRBV4-3 to TRBJ2-2; D may match TRBD1 or TRBD2 (5 bases each). Looked up from germline, CDR1 is LGHNA and CDR2 is YSLEER. The CDR3 totals 15 residues. V lost 1 base, J lost 4 bases, and 10 bases lay in between.

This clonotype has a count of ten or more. The CDR3: CASRRDRGTEAFF. Written as DNA, the CDR3 is TGCGCCAGCAGGCGGGACAGGGGGACTGAAGCTTTCTTT. The gene calls are TRBV4-1 and TRBJ1-1; 11 bases are shared with TRBD1. Germline V CDR1 and CDR2: MGHRA, YSYEKL. With 6 bases clipped from V and 5 bases from J, the junction kept 2 bases outside the gene matches. CDR3 length: 13 residues.

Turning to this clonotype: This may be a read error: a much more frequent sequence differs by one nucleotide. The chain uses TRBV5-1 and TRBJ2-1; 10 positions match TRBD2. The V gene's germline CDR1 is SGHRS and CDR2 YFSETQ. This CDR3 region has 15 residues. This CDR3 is CASSLGSSGGNVQFF. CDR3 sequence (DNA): TGCGCCAGCAGCTTGGGGTCTAGCGGGGGCAATGTGCAGTTCTTC.

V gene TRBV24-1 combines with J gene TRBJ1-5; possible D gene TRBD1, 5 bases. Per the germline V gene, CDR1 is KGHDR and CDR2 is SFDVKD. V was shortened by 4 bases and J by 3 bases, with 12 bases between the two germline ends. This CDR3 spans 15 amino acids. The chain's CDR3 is CATSENQGNNQPQHF. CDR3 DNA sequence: TGTGCCACCAGTGAGAACCAGGGAAACAATCAGCCCCAGCATTTT.

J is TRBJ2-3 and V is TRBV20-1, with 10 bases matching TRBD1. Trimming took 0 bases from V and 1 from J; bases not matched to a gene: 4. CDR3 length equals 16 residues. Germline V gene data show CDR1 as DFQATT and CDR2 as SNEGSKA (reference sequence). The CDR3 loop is CSARDFGTGGTDTQYF. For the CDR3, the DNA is TGCAGTGCTAGAGATTTTGGGACAGGGGGCACAGATACGCAGTATTTT.

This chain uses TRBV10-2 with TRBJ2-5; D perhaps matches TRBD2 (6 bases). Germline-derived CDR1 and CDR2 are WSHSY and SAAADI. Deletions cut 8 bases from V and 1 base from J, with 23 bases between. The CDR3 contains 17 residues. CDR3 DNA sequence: TGCGCCAGCTCTATGGAAAAGGACGGGAGATTCCAAGAGACCCAGTACTTC. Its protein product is CASSMEKDGRFQETQYF.

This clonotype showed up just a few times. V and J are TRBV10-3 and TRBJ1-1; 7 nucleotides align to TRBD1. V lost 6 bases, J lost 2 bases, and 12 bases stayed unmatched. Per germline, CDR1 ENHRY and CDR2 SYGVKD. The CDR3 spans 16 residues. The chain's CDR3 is CAISSYPEGANTEAFF. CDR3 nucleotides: TGTGCCATCAGCAGCTATCCGGAGGGGGCAAACACTGAAGCTTTCTTT.

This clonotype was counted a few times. The CDR3 region is CASSLIVFGSRQETQYF. CDR3 in DNA: TGTGCCAGCAGCTTAATCGTGTTCGGGTCCCGCCAAGAGACCCAGTACTTC. The chain recombines TRBV13 with TRBJ2-5; D gene ambiguous. Germline lookup yields CDR1 PRHDT and CDR2 FYEKMQ (reference sequence). Trimming pared 2 bases from V and 1 base from J, leaving 17 bases between. This CDR3 comprises 17 residues.

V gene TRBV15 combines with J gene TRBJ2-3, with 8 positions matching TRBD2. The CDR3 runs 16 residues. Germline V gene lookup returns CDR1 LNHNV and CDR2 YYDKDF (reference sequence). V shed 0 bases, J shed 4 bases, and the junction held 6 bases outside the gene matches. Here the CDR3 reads CATSRDPGGFADTQYF. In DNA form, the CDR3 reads TGTGCCACCAGCAGAGATCCGGGAGGGTTTGCAGATACGCAGTATTTT.

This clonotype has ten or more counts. Here the CDR3 DNA reads TGTGCCACCAGTGCGGGGGTCTACACCGGGGAGCTGTTTTTT. Its protein is CATSAGVYTGELFF. This chain joins TRBV24-1 and TRBJ2-2, with D perhaps matching TRBD2 (6 bases). The CDR3 runs to 14 residues. Trimming removed 5 bases at V and 3 bases at J, with 9 bases between. CDR1 is KGHDR and CDR2 is SFDVKD in the germline V gene.